What follows are 32 T cell receptor beta chains derived from one specimen sequenced in a study of cytomegalovirus exposure and HLA in healthy donors. A multiplex PCR was run with 60 Vbeta primers and 13 Jbeta primers. Produced via immunoSEQ multiplex PCR; TCRdb's table is partial and in-frame only. The profile shows some 94,000 clones, over 75% of them singletons. Input material: PBMCs. Source of these receptors: a man aged 35-49 years in good health and CMV-seronegative.

V gene TRBV28 combines with J gene TRBJ1-1; D perhaps matches TRBD1 (5 bases). V was pared by 4 bases and J by 0 bases, with 12 bases between. The germline CDR1 and CDR2 sequences are MDHEN and SYDVKM. CDR3 length: 15 residues. CDR3 bases: TGTGCCAGCAGTTCCTGGGGCAATATGAACACTGAAGCTTTCTTT. This codes for CASSSWGNMNTEAFF.

V is TRBV5-1 and J is TRBJ2-7, with 7 bases identical to TRBD1. CDR3 size: 15 residues. Losses at the gene ends were 3 bases for V and 3 bases for J; bases not matched to a gene: 9. Germline V gene lookup returns CDR1 SGHRS and CDR2 YFSETQ. The CDR3 protein is CASSSNPGQHYEQYF. The CDR3 nucleotides are TGCGCCAGCAGCTCAAACCCGGGACAGCACTACGAGCAGTACTTC.

This clone appeared a few times. The chain combines TRBV20-1 with TRBJ1-1, with D uncertain. The CDR3 is 11 residues long. The V gene lost 0 bases and the J gene lost 4 bases, with 3 bases spanning the gap. Germline V gene data show CDR1 as DFQATT and CDR2 as SNEGSKA (reference sequence). CDR3 bases: TGCAGTGCTAGAGAGGCCACTGAAGCTTTCTTT. Its protein product is CSAREATEAFF.

The CDR3 nucleotides read TGTGCCAGCAGCACCGGACAGGGAGTAGCTAATGAAAAACTGTTTTTT. Protein: CASSTGQGVANEKLFF. V is TRBV7-8 and J is TRBJ1-4; 8 positions agree with TRBD1. Germline assignment: CDR1 SGHVS and CDR2 FQNEAQ. This CDR3 is built from 16 residues. Losses at the gene ends were 5 bases for V and 3 bases for J; bases not matched to a gene: 8.

The V and J genes are TRBV11-2 and TRBJ2-5; 10 bases align to TRBD2. Losses at the gene ends were 3 bases for V and 5 bases for J; bases not matched to a gene: 6. Germline loops: CDR1 SGHAT, CDR2 FQNNGV. The CDR3 consists of 15 residues. In DNA form, the CDR3 reads TGTGCCAGCAGCTTCTCTAGCGGGAGTCGTGAGACCCAGTACTTC. Translation gives CASSFSSGSRETQYF.

V and J are TRBV7-8 and TRBJ1-3, with no clear D. Germline V CDR1 and CDR2: SGHVS, FQNEAQ. The CDR3 sequence is 15 residues long. Trimming shortened V by 3 bases and J by 4 bases, and 13 bases separated the two germline ends. CDR3 DNA sequence: TGTGCCAGCAGCTTCGGGGATGGAGTAGGAAACACCATATATTTT. Its protein is CASSFGDGVGNTIYF.

The CDR3 nucleotides read TGTGCCAGCAGCTTCGTCCCTCAGGGCGAGCAGTTCTTC. Protein product: CASSFVPQGEQFF. The rearrangement uses TRBV11-2 and TRBJ2-1, with D tentatively TRBD1 (5 bases). The V end lost 3 bases, the J end lost 10 bases, and 13 bases lay between the germline ends. CDR3 size: 13 residues. Germline V gene data show CDR1 as SGHAT and CDR2 as FQNNGV.

V gene TRBV30 combines with J gene TRBJ2-7, with 7 bases aligning to TRBD2. Trimming took 1 base from V and 3 from J; bases not matched to a gene: 21. The CDR3 spans 19 residues. In germline, CDR1 is GTSNPN, CDR2 SVGIG (reference sequence). The CDR3 bases are TGTGCCTGGAGTGCTCCCCCGTCTAGCGGCCCACACCGATTCTACGAGCAGTACTTC. It is translated as CAWSAPPSSGPHRFYEQYF. Full variable domain (rest looked up from reference TRBV30 and TRBJ2-7): SQTIHQWPATLVQPVGSPLSLECTVEGTSNPNLYWYRQAAGRGLQLLFYSVGIGQISSEVPQNLSASRPQDRQFILSSKKLLLSDSGFYLCAWSAPPSSGPHRFYEQYFGPGTRLTVT.

The chain employs TRBV14 and TRBJ1-2; 10 nucleotides align to TRBD1. The CDR3 spans 15 residues. Unmatched junction bases numbered 6, after V lost 1 base and J lost 7 bases. Looked up from germline, CDR1 is SGHDN and CDR2 is FVKESK. Here the CDR3 reads CASSQAGTGAIGYTF. CDR3 DNA sequence: TGTGCCAGCAGCCAAGCCGGGACAGGGGCGATTGGCTACACCTTC.

The chain joins TRBV7-6 to TRBJ2-2, with a possible D match to TRBD1 (6 bases). The CDR3 is made up of 15 amino acids. Trimming shortened V by 5 bases and J by 3 bases, and 13 bases separated the two germline ends. Germline lookup yields CDR1 SGHVS and CDR2 FNYEAQ. CDR3 sequence: CASSPTGQYTGELFF. CDR3 bases: TGTGCCAGCAGCCCGACAGGACAATACACCGGGGAGCTGTTTTTT.

The chain recombines TRBV19 with TRBJ2-5, with a tentative D call TRBD1 (5 bases). This CDR3 is 16 amino acids long. V was shortened by 2 bases and J by 0 bases, with 13 bases between the two germline ends. The germline CDR1 and CDR2 sequences are LNHDA and SQIVND (reference sequence). CDR3 in amino acids: CASSIIWGDDQETQYF. For the CDR3, the DNA is TGTGCCAGTAGTATAATCTGGGGCGACGACCAAGAGACCCAGTACTTC.

The J gene is TRBJ2-7, the V gene TRBV7-2; D call uncertain. The V and J ends lost 0 bases and 6 bases respectively, with 15 bases between them. The CDR3 is 15 residues long. Per the germline V gene, CDR1 is SGHTA and CDR2 is FQGNSA. Here the CDR3 DNA reads TGTGCCAGCAGCTTAGCTCCTCAGGTGGCCTCCGAGCAGTACTTC. This sequence encodes CASSLAPQVASEQYF. Full variable domain (outside the CDR3, taken from reference TRBV7-2 and TRBJ2-7): GAGVSQSPSNKVTEKGKDVELRCDPISGHTALYWYRQSLGQGLEFLIYFQGNSAPDKSGLPSDRFSAERTGGSVSTLTIQRTQQEDSAVYLCASSLAPQVASEQYFGPGTRLTVT.

This clone was picked up a small number of times. This chain's CDR3 is CASSTPGTDDNSPLHF. The CDR3 nucleotides read TGTGCCAGTAGTACCCCCGGGACAGATGATAATTCACCCCTCCACTTT. The V and J genes are TRBV19 and TRBJ1-6, with 7 bases matching TRBD1. The V gene's germline CDR1 is LNHDA and CDR2 SQIVND (reference sequence). CDR3 length: 16 amino acids. The V segment lost 4 bases and the J segment 5 bases; nucleotides outside the gene matches: 8. Variable domain in full (rest from reference TRBV19 and TRBJ1-6): DGGITQSPKYLFRKEGQNVTLSCEQNLNHDAMYWYRQDPGQGLRLIYYSQIVNDFQKGDIAEGYSVSREKKESFPLTVTSAQKNPTAFYLCASSTPGTDDNSPLHFGNGTRLTVT.

V usage is TRBV7-8 and J usage is TRBJ1-1, with D maybe TRBD1 (6 bases). V gave up 7 bases and J gave up 6 bases, with 15 bases separating them. The germline gives CDR1 SGHVS, CDR2 FQNEAQ. The CDR3 is made up of 13 amino acids. CDR3 sequence reads: CASINGQFSEAFF. The CDR3 bases are TGTGCCAGCATAAACGGACAGTTCTCTGAAGCTTTCTTT.

The rearrangement joins TRBV28 to TRBJ1-2, with D maybe TRBD1 (5 bases). V gave up 8 bases and J gave up 2 bases, with 12 bases separating them. CDR3 length: 13 residues. CDR1 MDHEN and CDR2 SYDVKM come from the germline V gene. The CDR3 here is CASAGGKNYGYTF. In DNA, the CDR3 is TGTGCCAGCGCTGGGGGGAAGAACTATGGCTACACCTTC.

The V and J genes are TRBV19 and TRBJ2-5, with D maybe TRBD1 (6 bases). The CDR3 spans 14 residues. V was shortened by 1 base and J by 1 base, with 7 bases between the two germline ends. Per germline, CDR1 LNHDA and CDR2 SQIVND (reference sequence). CDR3 sequence reads: CASSIVGGQETQYF. CDR3 bases: TGTGCCAGTAGTATAGTAGGGGGCCAAGAGACCCAGTACTTC.

The gene calls are TRBV11-2 and TRBJ2-7, with a tentative D call TRBD1 (7 bases). CDR3 length equals 14 residues. The V gene lost 5 bases and the J gene lost 7 bases, with 18 bases spanning the gap. Germline assignment: CDR1 SGHAT and CDR2 FQNNGV. The CDR3 region is CASSMHRGGGEQYF. CDR3 coding DNA: TGTGCCAGCAGCATGCACAGGGGAGGCGGGGAGCAGTACTTC.

The chain couples TRBV5-1 to TRBJ2-7; D unclear. Germline lookup yields CDR1 SGHRS and CDR2 YFSETQ. CDR3 length: 11 residues. V lost 5 bases and J 5 bases, leaving 8 bases between the germline ends. CDR3 region: CASSQLDEQYF. CDR3 coding DNA: TGCGCCAGCAGTCAGTTGGACGAGCAGTACTTC.

The rearrangement joins TRBV5-1 to TRBJ2-7, with 11 nucleotides matching TRBD2. The CDR3 runs 14 residues. Trimming cost V 4 bases and J 6 bases; bases outside gene matches: 6. Germline loops: CDR1 SGHRS, CDR2 YFSETQ. The CDR3 DNA follows: TGCGCCAGCAGCATACTAGCGGGAGTCGGCGAGCAGTACTTC. Translation gives CASSILAGVGEQYF. The whole variable domain, remainder taken from reference TRBV5-1 and TRBJ2-7, is KAGVTQTPRYLIKTRGQQVTLSCSPISGHRSVSWYQQTPGQGLQFLFEYFSETQRNKGNFPGRFSGRQFSNSRSEMNVSTLELGDSALYLCASSILAGVGEQYFGPGTRLTVT.

V and J are TRBV5-1 and TRBJ2-1; 8 positions agree with TRBD1. V lost 4 bases to trimming and J lost 3 bases; unmatched junction nucleotides: 6. CDR3 size: 15 residues. CDR1 SGHRS and CDR2 YFSETQ come from the germline V gene. In DNA, the CDR3 is TGCGCCAGCAGCCTAGAGGACAGGGACTACAATGAGCAGTTCTTC. Its protein is CASSLEDRDYNEQFF.

The chain joins TRBV27 to TRBJ2-7; 11 bases are a match to TRBD2. The junction had 9 bases not matched to a gene; V was cut back by 5 bases and J by 3 bases. Germline V lookup: CDR1 MNHEY, CDR2 SMNVEV (reference sequence). The length of the CDR3 is 16 residues. The CDR3 protein is CASSPQTSGDLYEQYF. For the CDR3, the DNA is TGTGCCAGCAGTCCTCAGACTAGCGGGGACCTCTACGAGCAGTACTTC.

The chain combines TRBV11-2 with TRBJ2-5; D remains unclear. V dropped 1 base and J dropped 5 bases, with 8 bases sitting between them. CDR1 is SGHAT, CDR2 FQNNGV, per germline. This CDR3 contains 13 residues. The DNA for the CDR3 is TGTGCCAGCAGCTTAGGGCTGAGGGAGACCCAGTACTTC. Its translation is CASSLGLRETQYF.

The chain has TRBV4-1 and TRBJ2-3, with TRBD2 matching 10 bases. The ends lost 4 bases at V and 5 bases at J; junction bases unmatched: 18. This CDR3 is 19 amino acids long. CDR1 and CDR2 (germline): MGHRA, YSYEKL. Written as DNA, the CDR3 is TGCGCCAGCAGCCCTTTCTTGTTAGCGGGAGGATCAGAGGGAGATACGCAGTATTTT. It translates to CASSPFLLAGGSEGDTQYF.

This rearrangement joins TRBV19 to TRBJ1-2; 7 bases agree with TRBD1. Germline lookup yields CDR1 LNHDA and CDR2 SQIVND (reference sequence). The CDR3 is 15 amino acids. Trimming at V came to 7 bases and at J to 4 bases, leaving 12 bases not matched to a gene. The CDR3 spells CASTPDRVSGYGYTF. CDR3 DNA: TGTGCCAGTACCCCTGACAGGGTATCGGGCTATGGCTACACCTTC.

The chain carries TRBV7-9 and TRBJ2-3, with D tentatively TRBD1 (6 bases). This CDR3 region has 16 residues. CDR1 is SEHNR and CDR2 is FQNEAQ in the germline V gene (reference sequence). Trimming removed 1 base at V and 0 bases at J, with 11 bases between. The CDR3 DNA is TGTGCCAGCAGCTTAGGAGGGGGAAGGAGCACAGATACGCAGTATTTT. Its translation is CASSLGGGRSTDTQYF.

This clone showed up just a few times. The chain has TRBV6-1 and TRBJ2-7, with D unclear. V was cut by 2 bases and J by 1 base, with 6 bases left in between. The CDR3 extends over 13 amino acids. Germline assignment: CDR1 MNHNS and CDR2 SASEGT. The CDR3 nucleotides read TGTGCCAGCAGTGAACCCCTTTCCTACGAGCAGTACTTC. As protein: CASSEPLSYEQYF.

The chain combines TRBV6-1 with TRBJ2-3; TRBD2 is a possible D gene (5 bases). Trimming took off 2 bases at V and 6 bases at J, with 6 bases between the two ends. Germline V gene sequence: CDR1 MNHNS, CDR2 SASEGT. This CDR3 has 12 amino acids. The CDR3 sequence is CASSEWRDTQYF. The CDR3 DNA is TGTGCCAGCAGTGAATGGAGGGATACGCAGTATTTT.

This clone came up a few times. This chain uses TRBV6-1 with TRBJ2-5; 11 bases line up with TRBD1. This CDR3 is 13 amino acids long. CDR1 is MNHNS and CDR2 is SASEGT in the germline V gene. Germline trimming cut 7 bases from V and 4 bases from J; bases unmatched to any gene: 2. The CDR3 DNA follows: TGTGCCAGCACCGGGACAGGGGGAGAGACCCAGTACTTC. It encodes CASTGTGGETQYF.

This rearrangement joins TRBV5-1 to TRBJ1-1; 7 bases agree with TRBD1. CDR1 and CDR2 (germline): SGHRS, YFSETQ. V shed 4 bases, J shed 6 bases, and the junction held 9 bases outside the gene matches. The CDR3 totals 14 residues. The CDR3 is CASSLRQGNAEAFF. In nucleotides, the CDR3 is TGCGCCAGCAGCCTACGACAGGGTAACGCTGAAGCTTTCTTT.

The chain employs TRBV10-3 and TRBJ2-2, with a weak D call TRBD2 (6 bases). This CDR3 is built from 14 residues. The germline gives CDR1 ENHRY, CDR2 SYGVKD. The ends were cut back, 2 bases at V and 3 bases at J, with 7 bases in the middle. CDR3 protein: CAISETSHTGELFF. CDR3 DNA sequence: TGTGCCATCAGTGAGACTAGCCACACCGGGGAGCTGTTTTTT.

The V call is TRBV4-1, the J call TRBJ1-4; D is uncertain. The CDR3 extends over 14 amino acids. The V end was cut by 4 bases, the J end by 10 bases, with 16 bases between. CDR1 is MGHRA and CDR2 is YSYEKL in the germline V gene. CDR3 in amino acids: CASSPTQDAVKLFF. The CDR3 nucleotides are TGCGCCAGCAGCCCGACCCAAGACGCGGTAAAACTGTTTTTT.

The rearrangement uses TRBV7-8 and TRBJ2-3; 8 positions match TRBD2. V trimming: 8 bases; J trimming: 2 bases; junction bases outside the gene matches: 3. CDR3 length: 13 amino acids. Germline V gene data show CDR1 as SGHVS and CDR2 as FQNEAQ. Here the CDR3 reads CASVLAVTDTQYF. In DNA, the CDR3 is TGTGCCAGCGTACTAGCGGTCACAGATACGCAGTATTTT.